This T cell receptor (beta chain) originates from a study of response to subunit inactivated influenza vaccine. TCRdb re-derived calls from the RT-PCR reads in MiXCR, one entry per CDR3 protein. The table shows more than 450,000 distinct CDR3 sequences, with approximately 12% occurring only once. This clonotype came up many times. Its specificity is not known. The study, taken as a whole, reports: Authors suggested seasonal influenza vaccinations each recruit few new T cells.

The sequencing here drew on PBMCs from blood, taken on the day of vaccination. This TCR was sampled from a man between 50 and 59 years old who received an inactivated influenza vaccine.

CDR3 DNA: TGTGCCAGCAGTTGGCAACGAAGCACAGATACGCAGTATTTT. This sequence encodes CASSWQRSTDTQYF. This chain uses TRBV28 with TRBJ2-3; no reliable D call. This CDR3 region has 14 residues. Trimming removed 4 bases from V and 0 bases from J, with 8 bases in between. CDR1 is MDHEN, CDR2 SYDVKM, per germline.